Below, 22 T cell receptor beta chains from the same sample are listed, as sequenced in a study of cytomegalovirus exposure and HLA in healthy donors. Both 60 Vbeta primers and 13 Jbeta primers went into the PCR. Generated by immunoSEQ multiplex PCR, the TCRdb table keeps only in-frame clones and is missing some. This sample yields under 100,000 clones, of which approximately 80% are seen a single time; about an eighth belongs to the top ten. The sample was PBMCs. Every receptor here comes from a human donor in good health.

This chain links TRBV6-1 with TRBJ2-4, with D perhaps matching TRBD2 (7 bases). This CDR3 has 16 residues. The germline gives CDR1 MNHNS, CDR2 SASEGT. Deletions cut 4 bases from V and 6 bases from J, with 19 bases between. CDR3 nucleotides: TGTGCCAGCAGTGGGCAAGGGGGGGCCGGGGGAAACATTCAGTACTTC. Translated: CASSGQGGAGGNIQYF.

The chain links TRBV5-1 to TRBJ2-5; D perhaps matches TRBD2 (5 bases). Germline lookup yields CDR1 SGHRS and CDR2 YFSETQ. V was clipped by 2 bases and J by 1 base, with 9 bases between them. The CDR3 contains 14 residues. The CDR3 is CASSFSGVQETQYF. The CDR3 nucleotides read TGCGCCAGCAGCTTCTCCGGGGTCCAAGAGACCCAGTACTTC.

The chain combines TRBV5-8 with TRBJ1-5; no clear D. Germline V gene lookup returns CDR1 SGHTS and CDR2 YDEGEE. Trimming shortened V by 3 bases and J by 0 bases, and 4 bases separated the two germline ends. The CDR3 has 13 amino acids. The CDR3 sequence is CASSSYSNQPQHF. In nucleotides, the CDR3 is TGTGCCAGCAGCTCCTATAGCAATCAGCCCCAGCATTTT.

The chain employs TRBV7-2 and TRBJ2-5; D gene unclear. The J call could be wrong; TRBJ2-7 is a better fit for the DNA end. CDR1 is SGHTA and CDR2 is FQGNSA in the germline V gene. This CDR3 spans 14 amino acids. The CDR3 sequence is CASSLAQAVYEQYF. CDR3 DNA sequence: TGTGCCAGCAGCTTAGCTCAGGCTGTATACGAGCAGTACTTC.

The J gene is TRBJ1-5, the V gene TRBV27; 9 bases agree with TRBD1. This CDR3 contains 14 residues. Looked up from germline, CDR1 is MNHEY and CDR2 is SMNVEV (reference sequence). Germline trimming cut 6 bases from V and 2 bases from J; bases unmatched to any gene: 2. DNA for the CDR3: TGTGCCAGCAGGGGACAGGGAGGCAATCAGCCCCAGCATTTT. It encodes CASRGQGGNQPQHF.

The chain recombines TRBV7-6 with TRBJ2-3; the D gene is possibly TRBD2 (6 bases). The CDR3 has 15 residues. The germline CDR1 and CDR2 sequences are SGHVS and FNYEAQ. Trimming removed 10 bases at V and 0 bases at J, with 17 bases between. The DNA of the CDR3 is TGTGCCACGGGCGGGGTTTCCTCTAGCACAGATACGCAGTATTTT. Protein sequence: CATGGVSSSTDTQYF.

The chain employs TRBV29-1 and TRBJ1-2; D gene ambiguous. Per germline, CDR1 SQVTM and CDR2 ANQGSEA. This CDR3 contains 11 residues. The V end was cut by 2 bases, the J end by 8 bases, with 9 bases between. Here the CDR3 DNA reads TGCAGCGTTGAAATCCCGGGGGGCTACACCTTC. Residues: CSVEIPGGYTF.

The V and J genes are TRBV7-9 and TRBJ1-1, with D tentatively TRBD1 (5 bases). The CDR3 spans 15 residues. The V and J ends lost 0 bases and 5 bases respectively, with 13 bases between them. Germline assignment: CDR1 SEHNR and CDR2 FQNEAQ (reference sequence). Here the CDR3 DNA reads TGTGCCAGCAGCTTAGCGGTGGGGCGGGGGACTGAAGCTTTCTTT. This codes for CASSLAVGRGTEAFF.

This chain connects TRBV5-4 to TRBJ2-7; the D gene is possibly TRBD2 (5 bases). This CDR3 region has 15 residues. Trimming pared 5 bases from V and 7 bases from J, leaving 22 bases between. CDR1 is SGHNT, CDR2 YYREEE, per germline (reference sequence). CDR3 loop: CASSSSRRGTGEQYF. CDR3 sequence (DNA): TGTGCCAGCAGTTCCTCGCGGAGAGGAACGGGGGAGCAGTACTTC. Based on the CDR3 plus reference TRBV5-4 and TRBJ2-7, the full variable domain is ETGVTQSPTHLIKTRGQQVTLRCSSQSGHNTVSWYQQALGQGPQFIFQYYREEENGRGNFPPRFSGLQFPNYSSELNVNALELDDSALYLCASSSSRRGTGEQYFGPGTRLTVT.

The V and J genes are TRBV12-5 and TRBJ2-1, with D possibly being TRBD2 (5 bases). The CDR3 loop spans 15 amino acids. Trimming shortened V by 3 bases and J by 5 bases, and 14 bases separated the two germline ends. Germline V gives CDR1 LGHNT, CDR2 FRNRAP. The CDR3 nucleotides are TGTGCTAGTGGTTTCAGTCTGATGGAGGACAATGAGCAGTTCTTC. Translation: CASGFSLMEDNEQFF.

This rearrangement joins TRBV6-1 to TRBJ2-7; D unclear. CDR1 is MNHNS and CDR2 is SASEGT in the germline V gene. The CDR3 is 11 residues long. Trimming took off 6 bases at V and 4 bases at J, with 7 bases between the two ends. In DNA, the CDR3 is TGTGCCAGCAGCCTTAATTACGAGCAGTACTTC. This gives the protein CASSLNYEQYF.

The chain has TRBV19 and TRBJ2-1, with TRBD2 identical over 9 bases. Germline V CDR1 and CDR2: LNHDA, SQIVND (reference sequence). The CDR3 consists of 17 residues. V was clipped by 5 bases and J by 0 bases; unmatched bases: 8. Written as DNA, the CDR3 is TGTGCCAGTAGTCACCTAGCGGGGCCAAGCTCCTACAATGAGCAGTTCTTC. It translates to CASSHLAGPSSYNEQFF.

The chain is built from TRBV9 and TRBJ1-6; D is undetermined. CDR3 size: 13 residues. Trimming left V 4 bases short and J 10 bases short, with 12 bases between. CDR1 and CDR2 from the germline V gene are SGDLS and YYNGEE. CDR3 bases: TGTGCCAGCAGCCCCACCTCCGGGTCACCCCTCCACTTT. Translating it yields CASSPTSGSPLHF. Combining the CDR3 with reference TRBV9 and TRBJ1-6 gives the whole variable domain DSGVTQTPKHLITATGQRVTLRCSPRSGDLSVYWYQQSLDQGLQFLIQYYNGEERAKGNILERFSAQQFPDLHSELNLSSLELGDSALYFCASSPTSGSPLHFGNGTRLTVT.

The genes are TRBV7-9 and TRBJ2-7, with D perhaps TRBD2 (6 bases). Trimming left V 5 bases short and J 3 bases short, with 8 bases between. The germline V gene has CDR1 SEHNR and CDR2 FQNEAQ (reference sequence). This CDR3 spans 12 amino acids. CDR3 nucleotides: TGTGCCAGCAGCCCGACTAGCTACGAGCAGTACTTC. Translated: CASSPTSYEQYF.

In its sample, this clone was seen once. The chain recombines TRBV7-9 with TRBJ2-3; no clear D. Trimming removed 0 bases from V and 2 bases from J, with 6 bases in between. This CDR3 contains 14 residues. Germline lookup yields CDR1 SEHNR and CDR2 FQNEAQ (reference sequence). The CDR3: CASSLAGTTDTQYF. The DNA for the CDR3 is TGTGCCAGCAGCTTAGCTGGCACCACAGATACGCAGTATTTT.

The DNA of the CDR3 is TGTGCCAGCAGCTTAATCGAGTTTGGTAGCTCACCCCTCCACTTT. This translates into CASSLIEFGSSPLHF. J is TRBJ1-6 and V is TRBV7-2, with no clear D. CDR1 and CDR2 from the germline V gene are SGHTA and FQGNSA. This CDR3 is built from 15 residues. V gave up 2 bases and J gave up 10 bases, with 15 bases separating them.

J is TRBJ1-2 and V is TRBV5-1; a weak D match, TRBD1 (6 bases). The CDR3 totals 15 residues. The V gene lost 5 bases and the J gene lost 1 base, with 15 bases spanning the gap. Germline V gives CDR1 SGHRS, CDR2 YFSETQ. The CDR3 DNA reads TGCGCCAGCAGAAAAACAGGGACGGATAACTATGGCTACACCTTC. Translated, it gives CASRKTGTDNYGYTF.

The chain joins TRBV6-5 to TRBJ2-1, with TRBD2 matching 15 bases. CDR1 MNHEY and CDR2 SVGAGI come from the germline V gene. J lost 10 bases, V lost 10 bases, and 8 bases had no gene match. The CDR3 contains 14 residues. CDR3 coding DNA: TGTGCCACAGGACTAGCGGGGGGGCGGAGAGAGCAGTTCTTC. Protein sequence: CATGLAGGRREQFF.

A few counts support this clone. CDR3 coding DNA: TGTGCCAGCAGTCGTACCAGTTCCACAGATACGCAGTATTTT. Amino acid sequence: CASSRTSSTDTQYF. The J gene is TRBJ2-3, the V gene TRBV6-5, with unresolved D. The CDR3 runs 14 residues. Germline V gene lookup returns CDR1 MNHEY and CDR2 SVGAGI. With 5 bases removed from V and 2 bases from J, the gap between germline ends came to 11 bases.

DNA for the CDR3: TGTGCCAGCAGTCCAGACACCATCTATGGCTACACCTTC. This gives the protein CASSPDTIYGYTF. The chain has TRBV6-6 and TRBJ1-2; D remains unclear. Germline assignment: CDR1 MNHNY and CDR2 SVGAGI (reference sequence). The V and J ends lost 5 bases and 4 bases respectively, with 11 bases between them. The CDR3 totals 13 residues.

The CDR3: CASSSRPGQNYGYTF. CDR3 bases: TGTGCCAGCAGTTCCAGACCGGGACAGAACTATGGCTACACCTTC. The J gene is TRBJ1-2, the V gene TRBV27; 7 bases are a match to TRBD1. Looked up from germline, CDR1 is MNHEY and CDR2 is SMNVEV (reference sequence). V lost 4 bases and J lost 2; bases outside the gene matches: 7. The CDR3 sequence is 15 residues long.

The chain employs TRBV28 and TRBJ1-1; a possible D gene is TRBD1 (6 bases). The CDR3 extends over 14 amino acids. With 4 bases removed from V and 1 base from J, the gap between germline ends came to 10 bases. CDR1 and CDR2 (germline): MDHEN, SYDVKM. This chain's CDR3 is CASSSPGQNTEAFF. In DNA form, the CDR3 reads TGTGCCAGCAGTTCCCCGGGACAGAACACTGAAGCTTTCTTT.